Given below is one TCR beta chain in context. In the source study's methods: How many nucleated cells were present was estimated from reference gene primer amplification. Profiling relied on immunoSEQ multiplex PCR, and the TCRdb table lists in-frame clones only, not all of them. V and J calls plus clone size are reproduced from that table; the DNA served to infer D and trimming. This repertoire shows around 220,000 clones, less than 90% found once; its top ten account for under 2.5%. The data belong to a study of blood T cell repertoires in COVID-19. In the study overall: Samples representing acute and convalescent COVID-19 were sourced from the United States, Italy and Spain.

The TCR sequence derives from a man aged 35 to 55 with active or convalescent COVID-19. What was sequenced was peripheral blood.

This CDR3 is CASSLGAGDDGEQYF. For the CDR3, the DNA is TGTGCCAGCAGCCTTGGGGCGGGAGATGATGGCGAGCAGTACTTC. J is TRBJ2-7 and V is TRBV4-2; 7 bases map to TRBD2. The CDR3 extends over 15 amino acids. Germline V lookup: CDR1 LGHNA, CDR2 YNFKEQ. V lost 4 bases and J lost 6; bases outside the gene matches: 12.